Below, 21 T cell receptor beta chains from the same sample are listed, as sequenced in a study of cytomegalovirus exposure and HLA in healthy donors. Amplification used 60 Vbeta primers and 13 Jbeta primers. Libraries were prepared by immunoSEQ multiplex PCR; TCRdb keeps only in-frame clonotypes and omits some of them. This repertoire shows about 94,000 clones, approximately 80% found once; its top ten account for 0.7% to 0.85%. The specimen sequenced was PBMCs. The receptor set was obtained from a woman aged 60-75 years in good health and CMV-seronegative.

The chain uses TRBV7-2 and TRBJ1-3; 10 bases line up with TRBD1. Germline V lookup: CDR1 SGHTA, CDR2 FQGNSA. J was trimmed by 0 bases and V by 1 base; bases with no gene match: 0. This CDR3 is built from 16 residues. In DNA form, the CDR3 reads TGTGCCAGCAGCTTAGGACAGGGGGCCTCTGGAAACACCATATATTTT. Amino acids: CASSLGQGASGNTIYF.

The chain recombines TRBV9 with TRBJ1-1; TRBD1 matches 7 bases. The germline CDR1 and CDR2 sequences are SGDLS and YYNGEE. This CDR3 is 17 amino acids long. After removal of 6 bases from V and 3 bases from J, the junction contained 17 bases not matched to a gene. The CDR3 DNA follows: TGTGCCAGCACTGGAGGGGGCGCGTTCGGTGCAGACACTGAAGCTTTCTTT. This sequence encodes CASTGGGAFGADTEAFF.

The CDR3 spells CASSTGTVYGYTF. As DNA, the CDR3 is TGTGCCAGCAGTACAGGGACGGTCTATGGCTACACCTTC. The V call is TRBV28, the J call TRBJ1-2, with D possibly matching TRBD1 (6 bases). The V gene's germline CDR1 is MDHEN and CDR2 SYDVKM. The CDR3 covers 13 residues. The V gene lost 5 bases and the J gene lost 4 bases, with 11 bases spanning the gap.

V is TRBV5-4 and J is TRBJ1-1, with D possibly being TRBD1 (6 bases). The length of the CDR3 is 13 residues. Germline CDR1 reads SGHNT; CDR2 reads YYREEE (reference sequence). V lost 2 bases and J 8 bases, leaving 13 bases between the germline ends. This chain's CDR3 is CASSLAHQGEAFF. The CDR3 nucleotides are TGTGCCAGCAGCTTAGCACACCAGGGGGAAGCTTTCTTT.

This chain uses TRBV4-1 with TRBJ2-5; D is possibly TRBD1 (6 bases). The DNA end is a closer match to TRBJ2-7, so the J assignment may be wrong. The CDR3 loop spans 12 amino acids. Germline V gives CDR1 MGHRA, CDR2 YSYEKL. The CDR3 loop reads CASSQGGHEQYF. The CDR3 DNA sequence: TGCGCCAGCAGCCAAGGGGGGCACGAGCAGTACTTC.

The chain joins TRBV13 to TRBJ2-7; tentatively, D is TRBD1 (6 bases). Trimming pared 1 base from V and 5 bases from J, leaving 12 bases between. The CDR3 length is 14 residues. Germline-derived CDR1 and CDR2 are PRHDT and FYEKMQ (reference sequence). CDR3 in amino acids: CASSLDRVENEQYF. In nucleotides, the CDR3 is TGTGCCAGCAGCTTAGACAGGGTAGAGAACGAGCAGTACTTC.

This chain connects TRBV7-9 to TRBJ2-2, with TRBD1 matching 10 bases. The germline CDR1 and CDR2 sequences are SEHNR and FQNEAQ (reference sequence). V shed 5 bases and J 4 bases; nucleotides not matched to a gene: 10. The CDR3 is 17 residues long. This chain's CDR3 is CASSQLGGQGITGELFF. The CDR3 coding sequence is TGTGCCAGCAGCCAACTCGGGGGACAGGGGATCACCGGGGAGCTGTTTTTT.

This clone is a singleton in its sample. The chain recombines TRBV29-1 with TRBJ2-1, with 9 bases lining up with TRBD2. With 6 bases clipped from V and 9 bases from J, the junction kept 9 bases outside the gene matches. From germline, CDR1 is SQVTM and CDR2 ANQGSEA. This CDR3 spans 13 amino acids. The DNA for the CDR3 is TGCAGCGTAACCAATGGCGGGAGGGGTGAGCAGTTCTTC. This translates into CSVTNGGRGEQFF.

The V and J genes are TRBV9 and TRBJ2-2; 9 bases map to TRBD1. Germline values: CDR1 SGDLS, CDR2 YYNGEE. There are 16 residues in the CDR3. Trimming took 3 bases from V and 4 from J; bases not matched to a gene: 7. The CDR3: CASSALQGAVTGELFF. The CDR3 bases are TGTGCCAGCAGCGCCTTACAGGGGGCGGTCACCGGGGAGCTGTTTTTT.

The genes are TRBV19 and TRBJ1-1; D is unclear. Germline V lookup: CDR1 LNHDA, CDR2 SQIVND (reference sequence). V gave up 3 bases and J gave up 2 bases, with 10 bases separating them. The CDR3 has 14 residues. The CDR3 spells CASSIRELNTEAFF. The CDR3, as DNA: TGTGCCAGTAGTATTAGGGAGTTAAACACTGAAGCTTTCTTT.

A few counts support this clone. The chain combines TRBV7-9 with TRBJ1-4, with D possibly TRBD1 on 5 matching bases. V was pared by 4 bases and J by 3 bases, with 12 bases between. The CDR3 spans 15 residues. CDR1 and CDR2 from the germline V gene are SEHNR and FQNEAQ (reference sequence). CDR3 in DNA: TGTGCCAGCAGCTCGTCAGGGATGCCTAATGAAAAACTGTTTTTT. Translation gives CASSSSGMPNEKLFF.

V usage is TRBV18 and J usage is TRBJ2-7; a weak D match, TRBD2 (6 bases). Germline-derived CDR1 and CDR2 are KGHSH and LQKENI. The CDR3 extends over 15 amino acids. V was trimmed by 3 bases and J by 7 bases, leaving 19 bases between them. CDR3 residues: CASSPGTGVLLEQYF. CDR3 coding DNA: TGTGCCAGCTCACCTGGGACGGGAGTGCTATTAGAGCAGTACTTC.

V is TRBV2 and J is TRBJ1-5; D gene unclear. The length of the CDR3 is 13 residues. CDR1 SNHLY and CDR2 FYNNEI come from the germline V gene. V was clipped by 3 bases and J by 5 bases, with 8 bases between them. Here the CDR3 DNA reads TGTGCCAGCAGTGAGGGCGTGGATCAGCCCCAGCATTTT. It translates to CASSEGVDQPQHF.

V is TRBV6-5 and J is TRBJ1-1; D is undetermined. Germline V gives CDR1 MNHEY, CDR2 SVGAGI. Trimming stripped 6 bases from V and 2 bases from J, with 10 bases between. This CDR3 has 13 amino acids. The CDR3 nucleotides read TGTGCCAGCAGCAGCCAGGTAAACACTGAAGCTTTCTTT. This sequence encodes CASSSQVNTEAFF.

The chain employs TRBV10-1 and TRBJ2-3; 11 bases match TRBD2. V was clipped by 6 bases and J by 2 bases; unmatched bases: 4. The germline gives CDR1 WNHNN, CDR2 SYGVQD (reference sequence). The CDR3 spans 15 residues. DNA of the CDR3: TGCGCCAGCAGCCCGGGACTAGCGGTCACAGATACGCAGTATTTT. Protein: CASSPGLAVTDTQYF.

The chain recombines TRBV5-5 with TRBJ1-5; 10 bases are shared with TRBD1. This CDR3 spans 14 amino acids. J lost 11 bases, V lost 4 bases, and 9 bases had no gene match. Germline V lookup: CDR1 SGHKS, CDR2 YYEKEE (reference sequence). CDR3 DNA sequence: TGTGCCAGCAGCCTAGGACAGGGGGAGTGGGCCCAGCATTTT. Its protein is CASSLGQGEWAQHF.

Only a few counts were recorded for this clone. The rearrangement joins TRBV4-3 to TRBJ2-7; D may be TRBD2 (5 bases). The CDR3 runs to 18 residues. The germline V gene has CDR1 LGHNA and CDR2 YSLEER. The V gene lost 0 bases and the J gene lost 0 bases, with 18 bases spanning the gap. CDR3 sequence: CASSQDWTQAPSSYEQYF. CDR3 DNA: TGCGCCAGCAGCCAAGATTGGACTCAAGCGCCGAGCTCCTACGAGCAGTACTTC.

The chain has TRBV4-3 and TRBJ2-5, with TRBD2 identical over 9 bases. Germline CDR1 reads LGHNA; CDR2 reads YSLEER. V lost 1 base, J lost 3 bases, and 0 bases stayed unmatched. CDR3 length: 14 amino acids. CDR3 region: CASSQGLAEETQYF. In DNA, the CDR3 is TGCGCCAGCAGCCAAGGACTAGCGGAAGAGACCCAGTACTTC.

The rearrangement joins TRBV19 to TRBJ1-3, with D perhaps matching TRBD1 (6 bases). CDR1 and CDR2 from the germline V gene are LNHDA and SQIVND (reference sequence). This CDR3 has 17 amino acids. The V end was cut by 3 bases, the J end by 1 base, with 16 bases between. The CDR3 loop is CASSINLPRGSGNTIYF. The DNA of the CDR3 is TGTGCCAGTAGTATCAACCTACCGAGGGGGTCTGGAAACACCATATATTTT.

The chain recombines TRBV2 with TRBJ1-1; 9 bases are shared with TRBD1. V gave up 5 bases and J gave up 6 bases; unmatched junction bases: 4. CDR3 length: 13 amino acids. The germline CDR1 and CDR2 sequences are SNHLY and FYNNEI. DNA of the CDR3: TGTGCCAGCAGTTGGGACAGGGAGGCTGAAGCTTTCTTT. It is translated as CASSWDREAEAFF.

The rearrangement links TRBV29-1 to TRBJ2-7; D may be TRBD1 (7 bases). In germline, CDR1 is SQVTM, CDR2 ANQGSEA. The CDR3 spans 15 residues. Trimming stripped 5 bases from V and 2 bases from J, with 19 bases between. The CDR3: CSVRGTAVDTYEQYF. The CDR3 nucleotides are TGCAGCGTTCGGGGGACAGCCGTGGATACCTACGAGCAGTACTTC.